These 6 T cell receptor beta chains were sequenced from one sample in a study of shared clonotypes between healthy human individuals. The repertoire was sequenced with immunoSEQ multiplex PCR; TCRdb's copy has only in-frame clones and lacks some. The sample has around 2,000,000 clones; 85% to 95% are singletons. What was sequenced was naive CD4+ T cells sorted from blood. Subset noted: CD45RA+ positively selected. These receptors were obtained from a man younger than 35 in good health.

The rearrangement links TRBV4-1 to TRBJ1-5, with 7 bases lining up with TRBD1. With 0 bases clipped from V and 5 bases from J, the junction kept 4 bases outside the gene matches. The CDR3 loop spans 15 amino acids. The germline gives CDR1 MGHRA, CDR2 YSYEKL. The CDR3 DNA follows: TGCGCCAGCAGCCAAGATCGTACAGGGGATCAGCCCCAGCATTTT. This encodes CASSQDRTGDQPQHF.

The chain joins TRBV7-2 to TRBJ2-7; possibly TRBD1 or TRBD2 for D (5 bases each). The germline CDR1 and CDR2 sequences are SGHTA and FQGNSA. V was pared by 5 bases and J by 7 bases, with 18 bases between. The CDR3 totals 14 residues. CDR3 DNA sequence: TGTGCCAGCAGCCCTCCGGGGCACGAAGGGGAGCAGTACTTC. Translating it yields CASSPPGHEGEQYF.

The genes are TRBV6-1 and TRBJ1-6; unclear D gene. The ends were cut back, 7 bases at V and 4 bases at J, with 14 bases in the middle. The CDR3 spans 15 residues. Germline CDR1 reads MNHNS; CDR2 reads SASEGT. CDR3 sequence: CASISQAPYNSPLHF. Here the CDR3 DNA reads TGTGCCAGCATAAGCCAGGCCCCTTATAATTCACCCCTCCACTTT.

This rearrangement joins TRBV5-8 to TRBJ1-6, with D perhaps TRBD1 (6 bases). This CDR3 is 15 amino acids long. The germline V and J ends were trimmed by 4 bases and 3 bases, with 11 bases remaining between them. CDR1 and CDR2 from the germline V gene are SGHTS and YDEGEE. The chain's CDR3 is CASSPGQSYNSPLHF. The CDR3 coding sequence is TGTGCCAGCAGCCCTGGACAGAGCTATAATTCACCCCTCCACTTT. Variable domain in full (rest from reference TRBV5-8 and TRBJ1-6): EAGVTQSPTHLIKTRGQQATLRCSPISGHTSVYWYQQALGLGLQFLLWYDEGEERNRGNFPPRFSGRQFPNYSSELNVNALELEDSALYLCASSPGQSYNSPLHFGNGTRLTVT.

The V gene is TRBV7-2, the J gene TRBJ2-3; 9 positions agree with TRBD2. CDR1 is SGHTA, CDR2 FQGNSA, per germline. The CDR3 loop spans 16 amino acids. The trim removed 5 bases at V and 9 bases at J, leaving 15 bases unmatched. The CDR3 DNA is TGTGCCAGCAGCCCCCGCCCCGTAGCGGGAGAACACACGCAGTATTTT. The encoded protein is CASSPRPVAGEHTQYF.

The gene calls are TRBV5-5 and TRBJ1-1; unclear D gene. CDR3 length equals 15 residues. The V gene lost 5 bases and the J gene lost 0 bases, with 14 bases spanning the gap. Per the germline V gene, CDR1 is SGHKS and CDR2 is YYEKEE (reference sequence). For the CDR3, the DNA is TGTGCCAGCAGAATGGCGGGTACCATGAACACTGAAGCTTTCTTT. It specifies CASRMAGTMNTEAFF. Filled out from reference TRBV5-5 and TRBJ1-1, the complete variable domain reads DAGVTQSPTHLIKTRGQQVTLRCSPISGHKSVSWYQQVLGQGPQFIFQYYEKEERGRGNFPDRFSARQFPNYSSELNVNALLLGDSALYLCASRMAGTMNTEAFFGQGTRLTVV.